These 8 T cell receptor beta chains originate from one sample sequenced in a study of blood T cell repertoires in COVID-19. The method was immunoSEQ multiplex PCR; TCRdb's version includes in-frame clones alone and lacks a portion of them. This sample has around 190,000 clones, with 70% to 90% found just once. The specimen sequenced was peripheral blood. These receptors originate from a man between 65 and 85 years old with active or convalescent COVID-19.

This rearrangement joins TRBV6-2 or TRBV6-3 to TRBJ2-5; D ambiguous. V lost 1 base and J 1 base, leaving 7 bases between the germline ends. Germline loops: CDR1 MNHEY, CDR2 SVGEGT. This CDR3 has 14 amino acids. CDR3 coding DNA: TGTGCCAGCAGTTACTACGGTCTCCAAGAGACCCAGTACTTC. This sequence encodes CASSYYGLQETQYF.

This sequence joins TRBV7-3 and TRBJ2-6, with D hard to call. The CDR3 runs 15 residues. Germline V gene lookup returns CDR1 SGHTA and CDR2 FQGTGA. V dropped 6 bases and J dropped 4 bases, with 13 bases sitting between them. CDR3 loop: CASRLTPEGANVLTF. CDR3 bases: TGTGCCAGCAGGTTGACTCCTGAAGGGGCCAACGTCCTGACTTTC.

The rearrangement uses TRBV7-2 and TRBJ2-5; possibly TRBD2 for D (5 bases). CDR1 is SGHTA, CDR2 FQGNSA, per germline. V lost 2 bases and J lost 5, with 9 bases in between. The CDR3 covers 13 residues. The CDR3 protein is CASSLSPGETQYF. The CDR3 DNA sequence: TGTGCCAGCAGCTTAAGCCCGGGGGAGACCCAGTACTTC.

The chain couples TRBV9 to TRBJ1-5; TRBD1 is a possible D gene (6 bases). The CDR3 covers 15 residues. V was cut by 3 bases and J by 3 bases, with 13 bases left in between. Germline CDR1 reads SGDLS; CDR2 reads YYNGEE. CDR3 region: CASSADSLNNQPQHF. CDR3 nucleotides: TGTGCCAGCAGCGCGGACAGCCTTAACAATCAGCCCCAGCATTTT.

V is TRBV28 and J is TRBJ1-2; D is possibly TRBD1 (5 bases). The ends were cut back, 5 bases at V and 3 bases at J, with 13 bases in the middle. CDR3 length: 14 residues. In germline, CDR1 is MDHEN, CDR2 SYDVKM. CDR3 sequence reads: CASSPGILYYGYTF. Written as DNA, the CDR3 is TGTGCCAGCAGTCCAGGGATCCTATACTATGGCTACACCTTC.

The chain recombines TRBV7-6 with TRBJ1-6; D gene unclear. With 3 bases removed from V and 9 bases from J, the gap between germline ends came to 9 bases. Germline V gives CDR1 SGHVS, CDR2 FNYEAQ. The CDR3 spans 13 residues. CDR3 protein: CASSFSRVSPLHF. The CDR3 nucleotides read TGTGCCAGCAGCTTCAGCCGGGTTTCACCCCTCCACTTT.

This chain uses TRBV3-1 (or the pseudogene TRBV3-2) with TRBJ1-5; D might be TRBD1 (6 bases). The ends were cut back, 4 bases at V and 4 bases at J, with 11 bases in the middle. Germline loops: CDR1 LGHDT, CDR2 YNNKEL (reference sequence). This CDR3 has 14 amino acids. CDR3 region: CASSRRDTNQPQHF. CDR3 in DNA: TGTGCCAGCAGCCGCCGGGACACAAATCAGCCCCAGCATTTT.

Only a few counts were recorded for this clone. The rearrangement uses TRBV5-1 and TRBJ1-1; no clear D. V was pared by 6 bases and J by 1 base, with 16 bases between. The CDR3 is 15 residues long. CDR1 SGHRS and CDR2 YFSETQ come from the germline V gene. The chain's CDR3 is CASTRGGETNTEAFF. In nucleotides, the CDR3 is TGCGCCAGCACCCGGGGAGGAGAGACGAACACTGAAGCTTTCTTT.